The rows below give T cell receptor beta chains drawn from one sample of a study of T cells in Graves' hyperthyroidism and ophthalmopathy. TCRdb re-called the multiplex PCR reads through MiXCR, storing one row per CDR3 protein. The sample comprises approximately 400,000 distinct CDR3 sequences, about 15% of which are singletons, and 7.5% to 8% rests with the top ten. The sequencing input was blood. These receptor sequences come from a woman aged 18-29 years with Graves' hyperthyroidism. Both conserved end residues are part of each CDR3. D genes are given only for firm matches. Expanded clones are given a class, and other clones once, few, many or no size at all.

J gene,clone size,D gene,V gene,CDR3 length,CDR3 protein,CDR3 DNA
TRBJ1-2,many,TRBD1,TRBV6-1,13,CASSNRDRDGYTF,TGTGCCAGCAGCAACCGGGACAGGGACGGCTACACCTTC
TRBJ2-1,many,.,TRBV6-1,14,CASSERGLNNEQFF,TGTGCCAGCAGTGAAAGAGGCTTAAACAATGAGCAGTTCTTC
TRBJ1-1,many,.,TRBV18,14,CASSPPGLRTEAFF,TGTGCCAGCTCACCACCGGGACTGAGGACTGAAGCTTTCTTT
TRBJ2-3,many,.,TRBV20-1,16,CSARDFGGWWGDTQYF,TGCAGTGCTAGAGACTTTGGCGGGTGGTGGGGAGATACGCAGTATTTT
TRBJ2-2,many,TRBD2,TRBV20-1,14,CSADPGLGTGELFF,TGCAGTGCTGACCCGGGACTAGGCACCGGGGAGCTGTTTTTT
TRBJ2-7,.,.,TRBV12-3/TRBV12-4,15,CASSWSADATYEQYF,TGTGCCAGCAGTTGGTCGGCGGACGCAACCTACGAGCAGTACTTC
TRBJ2-2,.,TRBD2,TRBV11-2,18,CASSLDMTSGEASGELFF,TGTGCCAGCAGCTTAGATATGACTAGCGGGGAGGCCAGCGGGGAGCTGTTTTTT
TRBJ1-2,few,TRBD1,TRBV29-1,14,CSVPARQGSYGYTF,TGCAGCGTCCCCGCGCGACAGGGAAGCTATGGCTACACCTTC
TRBJ2-1,many,TRBD2,TRBV5-1,14,CASSPSGGNDEQFF,TGCGCCAGCAGCCCAAGCGGGGGGAACGATGAGCAGTTCTTC
TRBJ2-4,many,.,TRBV12-3/TRBV12-4,17,CASTAEIQGIPTDIQYF,TGTGCCAGCACCGCAGAGATTCAAGGAATACCCACCGACATTCAGTACTTC
TRBJ2-3,.,.,TRBV19,12,CASGSFADTQYF,TGTGCCAGCGGGAGTTTCGCAGATACGCAGTATTTT
TRBJ1-5,many,.,TRBV2,14,CASVQTPSNQPQHF,TGTGCCAGCGTACAAACGCCGAGCAATCAGCCCCAGCATTTT
TRBJ1-2,many,TRBD1,TRBV28,14,CASSSTGRRYGYTF,TGTGCCAGCAGTTCGACAGGGCGGCGGTATGGCTACACCTTC
TRBJ1-4,many,.,TRBV24-1,16,CAPKRGRAATNEKLFF,TGTGCCCCGAAGCGGGGCAGGGCGGCAACTAATGAAAAACTGTTTTTT
TRBJ2-3,once,.,TRBV12-3/TRBV12-4,20,CASSFPSKHFRGQRTDTQYF,TGTGCCAGCAGTTTTCCCTCCAAGCACTTTCGAGGACAGCGCACAGATACGCAGTATTTT
TRBJ2-1,many,.,TRBV13,16,CASSSTGQGLYNEQFF,TGTGCCAGCAGCTCGACCGGGCAGGGACTCTACAATGAGCAGTTCTTC
TRBJ2-7,many,.,TRBV5-1,16,CASSLGGTPDLYEQYF,TGCGCCAGCAGCTTGGGCGGGACACCGGATCTGTACGAGCAGTACTTC
TRBJ1-1,many,.,TRBV12-3/TRBV12-4,14,CASSSRGAPTEAFF,TGTGCCAGCAGTTCGCGGGGGGCGCCGACTGAAGCTTTCTTT
TRBJ2-7,many,TRBD1,TRBV11-2,13,CASSLDRTSEQYF,TGTGCCAGCAGTCTGGACAGGACCTCGGAGCAGTACTTC
TRBJ2-7,many,.,TRBV28,13,CASVRHLSYEQYF,TGTGCCAGCGTGCGGCATCTCTCCTACGAGCAGTACTTC
TRBJ2-2,many,.,TRBV12-3/TRBV12-4,16,CASSPSRGPNTGELFF,TGTGCCAGCAGTCCCAGCCGGGGCCCGAACACCGGGGAGCTGTTTTTT
TRBJ1-2,many,.,TRBV29-1,12,CSVEVGGYGYTF,TGCAGCGTTGAAGTGGGTGGGTATGGCTACACCTTC
TRBJ2-7,many,TRBD2,TRBV30,14,CAWRTSGASPGQYF,TGTGCCTGGAGAACTAGCGGGGCCTCTCCTGGGCAGTACTTC
TRBJ1-2,many,TRBD1,TRBV6-1,14,CASSEARGAYGYTF,TGTGCCAGCAGTGAAGCCAGGGGGGCTTATGGCTACACCTTC
TRBJ2-5,.,TRBD2,TRBV4-2,17,CASSQEWLAGVQETQYF,TGTGCCAGCAGCCAAGAATGGCTAGCGGGGGTCCAAGAGACCCAGTACTTC
TRBJ2-3,many,.,TRBV5-1,12,CASSLETDTQYF,TGCGCCAGCAGCTTGGAGACAGATACGCAGTATTTT
TRBJ1-2,few,TRBD1,TRBV12-3/TRBV12-4,14,CASSYTGQGFGYTF,TGTGCCAGCAGTTATACGGGACAGGGGTTCGGCTACACCTTC
TRBJ2-3,many,.,TRBV7-2,17,CASSLVWAGGLTDTQYF,TGTGCCAGCAGCTTAGTATGGGCAGGGGGGCTTACAGATACGCAGTATTTT
TRBJ1-6,many,.,TRBV3-1,14,CASSQDWGNSPLHF,TGTGCCAGCAGCCAAGATTGGGGGAATTCACCCCTCCACTTT
TRBJ2-7,few,TRBD2,TRBV5-5,17,CASSRGTSGRSPYEQYF,TGTGCCAGCAGCCGAGGGACTAGCGGGAGGTCTCCCTACGAGCAGTACTTC
TRBJ2-1,many,TRBD2,TRBV7-7,16,CASSLSLAGGDNEQFF,TGTGCTAGCAGCCTCTCCCTCGCGGGAGGGGACAATGAGCAGTTCTTC
TRBJ2-2,many,TRBD2,TRBV10-1,19,CASSESPSGRASDTGELFF,TGCGCCAGCAGTGAGTCTCCTAGCGGGAGGGCCTCTGACACCGGGGAGCTGTTTTTT
TRBJ2-3,.,TRBD2,TRBV27,12,CASSNGGIAQYF,TGTGCCAGCTCCAACGGGGGGATTGCGCAGTATTTT
TRBJ1-6,few,.,TRBV6-1,13,CASRLANRSPLHF,TGTGCCAGCAGGTTGGCGAATAGATCACCCCTCCACTTT
TRBJ2-5,many,.,TRBV2,13,CASSGLSQETQYF,TGTGCCAGCAGTGGACTATCCCAAGAGACCCAGTACTTC
TRBJ2-1,many,TRBD2,TRBV20-1,15,CSAADPGLGYNEQFF,TGCAGTGCTGCCGACCCGGGACTAGGCTACAATGAGCAGTTCTTC
TRBJ2-2,many,TRBD2,TRBV6-4,13,CASSSGDTGELFF,TGTGCCAGCAGTAGCGGGGACACCGGGGAGCTGTTTTTT
TRBJ2-1,few,.,TRBV11-2,15,CASSLEGASYNEQFF,TGTGCCAGCAGCTTAGAAGGGGCCTCCTACAATGAGCAGTTCTTC
TRBJ2-3,.,.,TRBV12-5,15,CASGSGVLSNQPQYF,TGTGCTAGTGGTTCTGGGGTACTGAGCAATCAGCCCCAGTATTTT
TRBJ1-5,many,.,TRBV28,16,CASTPGGGGLNQPQHF,TGTGCCAGCACTCCCGGTGGGGGGGGCCTCAATCAGCCCCAGCATTTT
TRBJ2-7,many,.,TRBV12-5,13,CASGLTTHYEQYF,TGTGCTAGTGGCCTAACGACACATTACGAGCAGTACTTC
TRBJ1-2,many,.,TRBV10-3,12,CAISRESGGYTF,TGTGCCATCAGTCGGGAATCCGGAGGCTACACCTTC
TRBJ2-1,.,.,TRBV12-3/TRBV12-4,13,CASSPAPANEQFF,TGTGCCAGCAGCCCTGCTCCGGCCAATGAGCAGTTCTTC
TRBJ1-4,many,.,TRBV28,17,CASSSLIDPGRSEKLFF,TGTGCCAGCAGTTCCCTCATTGACCCAGGGAGGAGTGAAAAACTGTTTTTT
TRBJ2-3,many,.,TRBV6-1,15,CASSSWTGSTDTQYF,TGTGCCAGCAGTTCATGGACGGGTAGCACAGATACGCAGTATTTT
TRBJ2-1,few,.,TRBV19,13,CASNPDRDNEQFF,TGTGCCAGTAACCCGGACAGAGACAATGAGCAGTTCTTC
TRBJ1-4,many,.,TRBV30,13,CACGAGTNEKLFF,TGTGCCTGCGGGGCTGGGACGAATGAAAAACTGTTTTTT
TRBJ2-3,many,.,TRBV7-2,13,CASSRRTADTQYF,TGTGCCAGCAGCAGAAGGACAGCAGATACGCAGTATTTT
TRBJ2-3,.,.,TRBV4-1,15,CASSQDGRVGDTQYF,TGCGCCAGCAGCCAAGATGGCAGGGTAGGAGATACGCAGTATTTT
TRBJ2-3,many,.,TRBV5-1,12,CASSRMLDTQYF,TGCGCCAGCAGCAGAATGTTAGATACGCAGTATTTT
TRBJ2-3,many,TRBD2,TRBV5-1,15,CASGAGGGFTDTQYF,TGCGCCAGCGGCGCAGGCGGGGGATTCACAGATACGCAGTATTTT
TRBJ2-1,many,.,TRBV27,15,CASSSRQPIRNEQFF,TGTGCCAGCAGTTCCCGCCAGCCAATTCGGAATGAGCAGTTCTTC
TRBJ2-7,many,.,TRBV6-1,14,CASSEYGGTYEQYF,TGTGCCAGCAGTGAATATGGGGGAACCTACGAGCAGTACTTC
TRBJ1-6,many,.,TRBV27,17,CASSPRGGPEHNSPLHF,TGTGCCAGCAGTCCGAGGGGGGGCCCTGAACATAATTCACCCCTCCACTTT
TRBJ2-3,many,.,TRBV7-8,16,CASSLWRASRTDTQYF,TGTGCCAGCAGCTTATGGCGGGCAAGTCGCACGGATACGCAGTATTTT
TRBJ1-1,many,.,TRBV5-5,13,CASSLFTGIRAFF,TGTGCCAGCAGCCTCTTCACCGGGATCCGAGCTTTCTTT
TRBJ2-1,.,.,TRBV19,18,CASSIQGRLAVVWNEQFF,TGTGCCAGTAGTATTCAAGGTCGGCTAGCAGTAGTCTGGAATGAGCAGTTCTTC
TRBJ1-1,many,TRBD1,TRBV7-2,15,CASSPLGQGAPEAFF,TGTGCCAGCAGCCCACTGGGACAGGGGGCCCCTGAAGCTTTCTTT
TRBJ2-5,.,.,TRBV5-1,16,CASSLRGTGPEETQYF,TGCGCCAGCAGCCTCCGAGGAACAGGTCCGGAAGAGACCCAGTACTTC